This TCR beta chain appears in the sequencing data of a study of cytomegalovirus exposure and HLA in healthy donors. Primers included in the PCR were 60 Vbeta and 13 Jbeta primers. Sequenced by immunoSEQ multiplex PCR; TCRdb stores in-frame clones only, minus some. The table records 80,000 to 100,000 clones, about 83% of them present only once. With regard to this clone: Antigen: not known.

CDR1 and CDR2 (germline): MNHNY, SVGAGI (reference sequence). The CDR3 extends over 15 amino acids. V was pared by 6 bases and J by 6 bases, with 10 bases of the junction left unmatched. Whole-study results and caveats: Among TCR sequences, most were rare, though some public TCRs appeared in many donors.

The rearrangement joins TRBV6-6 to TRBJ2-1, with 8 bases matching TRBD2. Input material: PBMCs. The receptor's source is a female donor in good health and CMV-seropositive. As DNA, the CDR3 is TGTGCCAGCAGACCCCGAAGCGGGAGACCCAATGAGCAGTTCTTC. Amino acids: CASRPRSGRPNEQFF.